These T cell receptor beta chains were read from a single sample in a study of blood T cell repertoires in COVID-19. Repertoires were generated with immunoSEQ multiplex PCR, while TCRdb's copy carries only in-frame clones and drops some. Here the sample spans about 300,000 clones, 80% to 90% being singletons. The specimen sequenced was PBMCs or T cells enriched from blood (not recorded which). These receptors were obtained from a man aged 25-45 years who had recovered from COVID-19. Each CDR3 is given without its conserved first and last residue. The D gene is left open where the match is weak.

TRBV25-1 | NA | ASSEYGTNYGYT
TRBV2 | NA | ASRGKDRENYGYT
TRBV19 | NA | ASLQSGNQPQH
TRBV3-1/TRBV3-2 | TRBD1 | ASSQDRDRGKLF
TRBV15 | TRBD2 | ATSTAGAENNEQF
TRBV27 | NA | ASSLSPQNTDTQY
TRBV5-1 | NA | ASSRQSRDEKLF
TRBV25-1 | NA | ASSDRRSNQPQH
TRBV2 | NA | ASSKEGVGGYT
TRBV6-5 | NA | ASSPNRAGANVLT
TRBV5-1 | NA | ASSLGGHGLKDTEAF